This T cell receptor (beta chain) was captured by sequencing in a study of CD8 T cells in Susac syndrome. Findings and caveats of the study: When the CD4+ T cell repertoires of patients with Susac syndrome were examined, they did not show any clonal expansion.

TEMRA cells were enriched by FACS, while CD8+ and CD4+ T cells were obtained through a negative isolation that was performed magnetically. V dropped 0 bases and J dropped 7 bases, with 7 bases sitting between them. CDR1 and CDR2 (germline): MGHRA, YSYEKL. The CDR3 covers 13 residues. Details on this clonotype: The antigen is not known.

Random hexamers were used to reverse transcribe roughly 0.5 to 1 ug of RNA. It was immunoSEQ multiplex PCR that amplified TCR beta CDR3 across 54 Vbeta and 13 Jbeta. TCRdb re-derived calls from the immunoSEQ multiplex PCR reads in MiXCR, one entry per CDR3 protein. This table has roughly 180,000 distinct CDR3 sequences, roughly 94% appearing once. Specimen: CD4+ T cells from PBMCs. The rearrangement links TRBV4-1 to TRBJ1-5, with no clear D. The sequence was obtained from a human donor with Susac syndrome. The DNA of the CDR3 is TGCGCCAGCAGCCAAGATGAAGAGCAGCCCCAGCATTTT. This encodes CASSQDEEQPQHF.